These T cell receptor beta chains were read from a single sample in a study of memory CD4+ T cells and cytomegalovirus serostatus. The method was immunoSEQ multiplex PCR; TCRdb's version includes in-frame clones alone and lacks a portion of them. The table has approximately 88,000 clones, 75% to 90% seen once; the top ten hold around 3.6%. The sample consisted of memory CD4+ T cells from blood. The receptors here all came from an adult in good health and CMV-seropositive. Both conserved end residues are part of each CDR3. D genes are given only for firm matches. Only part of the rows carry a size: once, few, many, or a class if the clone is expanded.

size	V	J	D	CDR3	DNA
.	TRBV19	TRBJ2-2	.	CASRSNTGELFF	TGTGCCAGTAGGTCAAACACCGGGGAGCTGTTTTTT
.	TRBV5-1	TRBJ1-5	.	CASSRDLNQPQHF	TGCGCCAGCAGCCGGGACCTCAATCAGCCCCAGCATTTT
.	TRBV5-6	TRBJ1-4	.	CASSLAGILFF	TGTGCCAGCAGCTTGGCTGGTATCCTGTTTTTT
.	TRBV6-1	TRBJ2-5	.	CATAVLQGGETQYF	TGTGCCACAGCGGTATTACAGGGGGGGGAGACCCAGTACTTC
.	TRBV7-8	TRBJ2-7	TRBD1	CASSLAWDSYQSYEQYF	TGTGCCAGCAGCTTAGCTTGGGACAGCTACCAATCCTACGAGCAGTACTTC
.	TRBV7-2	TRBJ2-7	.	CASSRSGAGYEQYF	TGTGCCAGCAGCAGGTCAGGGGCAGGGTACGAGCAGTACTTC
.	TRBV4-2	TRBJ1-5	.	CASSRDRGYPQHF	TGTGCCAGCAGCCGGGACCGGGGGTATCCCCAGCATTTT
.	TRBV9	TRBJ1-4	.	CASSPRPDGEKLFF	TGTGCCAGCAGCCCCCGCCCCGACGGTGAAAAACTGTTTTTT
.	TRBV5-1	TRBJ1-2	.	CASSFVPGEGYTF	TGCGCCAGCAGCTTTGTGCCAGGCGAGGGCTACACCTTC
.	TRBV29-1	TRBJ2-3	.	CSVSRGETTDTQYF	TGCAGCGTTTCGAGGGGTGAGACCACAGATACGCAGTATTTT
.	TRBV21-1	TRBJ1-6	.	CATCRQGGDSPLHF	TGTGCCACCTGCAGACAGGGTGGGGATTCACCCCTCCACTTT
few	TRBV27	TRBJ1-2	.	CASSSNGILGGYTF	TGTGCCAGCAGTTCAAACGGAATCCTTGGGGGCTACACCTTC
.	TRBV5-1	TRBJ1-2	TRBD1	CASSPGQVPGYTF	TGCGCCAGCAGCCCCGGACAGGTTCCTGGCTACACCTTC
once	TRBV13	TRBJ2-7	TRBD1	CASSLRDRGEQYF	TGTGCCAGCAGCCTCAGGGACAGGGGCGAGCAGTACTTC
.	TRBV5-5	TRBJ1-1	TRBD1	CASSPERQGRTEAFF	TGTGCCAGCAGCCCAGAAAGACAGGGTAGGACTGAAGCTTTCTTT
.	TRBV28	TRBJ1-4	.	CASSFVSNRESEKLFF	TGTGCCAGCAGTTTCGTGTCTAACCGGGAGAGTGAAAAACTGTTTTTT
.	TRBV5-1	TRBJ1-4	.	CASSLGLSARTNEKLFF	TGCGCCAGCAGCTTGGGGTTGTCGGCCCGAACTAATGAAAAACTGTTTTTT
few	TRBV5-4	TRBJ1-4	TRBD1	CASSLQGAGTNEKLFF	TGTGCCAGCAGCCTGCAGGGGGCCGGCACTAATGAAAAACTGTTTTTT
.	TRBV6-6	TRBJ2-7	TRBD2	CASSLSLLAGRSEQYF	TGTGCCAGCAGTCTCTCCTTGTTAGCGGGACGTAGCGAGCAGTACTTC
.	TRBV28	TRBJ2-7	TRBD2	CASSTSGGSRYEQYF	TGTGCCAGCAGTACGAGCGGCGGGAGTCGGTACGAGCAGTACTTC
.	TRBV2	TRBJ1-4	.	CASSERGPREKLFF	TGTGCCAGCAGTGAACGCGGACCTCGGGAAAAACTGTTTTTT
.	TRBV5-1	TRBJ2-5	.	CASSLSLRGEETQYF	TGCGCCAGCAGCCTTAGCCTCCGGGGAGAAGAGACCCAGTACTTC
.	TRBV6-5	TRBJ2-7	TRBD1	CASSYSGQGASYEQYF	TGTGCCAGCAGTTACTCGGGACAGGGGGCATCCTACGAGCAGTACTTC
.	TRBV28	TRBJ1-2	.	CASSFQRGRGGYTF	TGTGCCAGCAGTTTTCAAAGGGGCCGCGGTGGCTACACCTTC
few	TRBV7-8	TRBJ2-7	.	CASSSSAILGEQYF	TGTGCCAGCAGCTCCAGCGCGATCTTGGGTGAGCAGTACTTC
.	TRBV7-2	TRBJ2-5	TRBD1	CASSPDRGRQETQYF	TGTGCCAGCAGCCCGGACAGGGGGCGGCAAGAGACCCAGTACTTC
.	TRBV7-3	TRBJ2-5	.	CASSLGPGQETQYF	TGTGCCAGCAGCTTAGGACCAGGGCAAGAGACCCAGTACTTC
.	TRBV5-1	TRBJ1-2	TRBD1	CASSSAGGHGGYTF	TGCGCCAGCAGCTCTGCAGGGGGTCACGGTGGCTACACCTTC
few	TRBV7-2	TRBJ2-2	TRBD1	CASSPTQGSGGELFF	TGTGCCAGCAGCCCAACACAGGGGTCAGGCGGGGAGCTGTTTTTT
few	TRBV6-5	TRBJ1-5	.	CASRRQVGQPQHF	TGTGCCAGCAGACGCCAAGTGGGGCAGCCCCAGCATTTT
.	TRBV5-5	TRBJ2-7	.	CASSLGEAGTYEQYF	TGTGCCAGCAGCTTGGGGGAGGCGGGAACTTACGAGCAGTACTTC
few	TRBV7-3	TRBJ1-1	.	CASSFSTNTEAFF	TGTGCCAGCAGCTTTAGTACGAACACTGAAGCTTTCTTT
few	TRBV5-1	TRBJ2-2	TRBD2	CASSSLAGGLNTGELFF	TGCGCCAGCAGCTCACTAGCGGGAGGCTTAAACACCGGGGAGCTGTTTTTT
.	TRBV6-6	TRBJ1-2	TRBD1	CASTYSGGRGYGYTF	TGTGCCAGCACTTACTCAGGGGGCCGGGGGTATGGCTACACCTTC
once	TRBV4-3	TRBJ2-2	.	CASSQEAGMWAGELFF	TGCGCCAGCAGCCAAGAGGCGGGGATGTGGGCCGGGGAGCTGTTTTTT
.	TRBV7-7	TRBJ1-2	.	CASRETASYGYTF	TGTGCTAGCAGAGAAACAGCGTCATATGGCTACACCTTC
few	TRBV9	TRBJ1-1	.	CASSVGWDTEAFF	TGTGCCAGCAGCGTAGGATGGGACACTGAAGCTTTCTTT
.	TRBV7-7	TRBJ2-5	TRBD2	CASSLGAGGRETQYF	TGTGCTAGCAGCTTAGGAGCGGGAGGGCGGGAGACCCAGTACTTC
.	TRBV12-1	TRBJ2-3	.	CASSSGLADTDTQYF	TGTGCCAGCAGCTCGGGACTAGCGGACACAGATACGCAGTATTTT
.	TRBV11-2	TRBJ2-7	TRBD2	CASSAPLALAGNYEQYF	TGTGCCAGCAGCGCTCCCCTGGCCCTAGCGGGGAACTACGAGCAGTACTTC
.	TRBV5-1	TRBJ1-1	.	CASSLRGRGTEAFF	TGCGCCAGCAGCTTGCGGGGGAGAGGCACTGAAGCTTTCTTT
.	TRBV5-1	TRBJ1-4	TRBD1	CASRVTGAAEDEKLFF	TGCGCCAGCAGGGTGACAGGGGCCGCAGAAGATGAAAAACTGTTTTTT
once	TRBV27	TRBJ1-1	TRBD1	CASRPGQGVSAFF	TGTGCCAGCAGGCCGGGACAGGGGGTGTCAGCTTTCTTT
.	TRBV27	TRBJ2-1	TRBD2	CASSLVSGRAGNEQFF	TGTGCCAGCAGTTTGGTTAGCGGGAGGGCGGGGAATGAGCAGTTCTTC
.	TRBV28	TRBJ1-5	.	CANSSSGIRNQPQHF	TGTGCCAACAGCTCCTCAGGGATTAGGAATCAGCCCCAGCATTTT
.	TRBV18	TRBJ2-7	.	CASSLDLYEQYF	TGTGCCAGCTCGCTCGACCTCTACGAGCAGTACTTC
.	TRBV28	TRBJ1-5	TRBD1	CASSLYAGQGAGQPQHF	TGTGCCAGCAGTTTATATGCCGGACAGGGGGCAGGTCAGCCCCAGCATTTT
.	TRBV5-1	TRBJ2-1	TRBD2	CASSPILAGDTDEQFF	TGCGCCAGCAGCCCGATTCTAGCGGGAGATACAGATGAGCAGTTCTTC
.	TRBV28	TRBJ1-5	.	CASSYNRDQPQHF	TGTGCCAGCAGCTATAACAGGGACCAGCCCCAGCATTTT
few	TRBV19	TRBJ2-1	.	CASSRRWPYNEQFF	TGTGCCAGCTCTCGGCGATGGCCCTACAATGAGCAGTTCTTC
few	TRBV6-5	TRBJ1-3	.	CASSFRGASGNTIYF	TGTGCCAGCAGTTTCAGGGGCGCCTCTGGAAACACCATATATTTT
.	TRBV5-4	TRBJ2-3	TRBD2	CASSPGLGVSDTQYF	TGTGCCAGCAGCCCCGGACTAGGAGTATCAGATACGCAGTATTTT
.	TRBV7-8	TRBJ1-1	.	CASSHQAGTEAFF	TGTGCCAGCAGCCACCAGGCGGGAACTGAAGCTTTCTTT
.	TRBV4-2	TRBJ2-7	TRBD1	CASSQNQGAYNEQYF	TGTGCCAGCAGCCAAAATCAGGGGGCGTATAACGAGCAGTACTTC
.	TRBV5-1	TRBJ2-5	TRBD2	CASSLIAGEETQYF	TGCGCCAGCAGCTTAATAGCGGGAGAAGAGACCCAGTACTTC
few	TRBV11-2	TRBJ1-5	.	CASSQGQFGQPQHF	TGTGCCAGCAGCCAAGGACAGTTCGGACAGCCCCAGCATTTT
.	TRBV28	TRBJ1-5	.	CASRVGGSVNQPQHF	TGTGCCAGCAGGGTGGGAGGGTCGGTTAATCAGCCCCAGCATTTT
.	TRBV6-1	TRBJ1-5	.	CASSTQALSNQPQHF	TGTGCCAGCAGTACCCAGGCCCTAAGCAATCAGCCCCAGCATTTT
once	TRBV4-2	TRBJ1-3	.	CASSQGAGRNSGNTIYF	TGTGCCAGCAGCCAGGGGGCGGGACGCAACTCTGGAAACACCATATATTTT
.	TRBV6-5	TRBJ2-7	.	CASSYGIGSYEQYF	TGTGCCAGCAGTTACGGGATTGGCTCCTACGAGCAGTACTTC